The 31 T cell receptor beta chains below come from one sample, sequenced in a study of blood T cell repertoires in COVID-19. Produced via immunoSEQ multiplex PCR; TCRdb's table is partial and in-frame only. The sample has about half a million clones; about 88% are singletons. The sample was PBMCs or T cells enriched from blood (not recorded which). The source is a woman aged 55-70 years who had recovered from COVID-19.

The chain links TRBV4-2 to TRBJ2-3; 8 bases are shared with TRBD2. The junction had 9 bases not matched to a gene; V was cut back by 2 bases and J by 14 bases. The V gene's germline CDR1 is LGHNA and CDR2 YNFKEQ. This CDR3 region has 13 residues. The CDR3 DNA reads as TGTGCCAGCAGCCAAATTAGCGGGGACCAGAGGTATTTT. Translating gives CASSQISGDQRYF.

This chain joins TRBV5-6 and TRBJ2-7; perhaps TRBD1 as D (5 bases). V dropped 4 bases and J dropped 2 bases, with 16 bases sitting between them. Germline-derived CDR1 and CDR2 are SGHDT and YYEEEE. CDR3 length equals 15 residues. CDR3 residues: CASSRRALITYEQYV. In DNA, the CDR3 is TGTGCCAGCAGCCGCAGGGCCTTAATAACCTACGAGCAGTACGTC.

The chain carries TRBV5-1 and TRBJ1-6; D may be TRBD1 (5 bases). Germline CDR1 SGHRS, CDR2 YFSETQ. The ends were cut back, 5 bases at V and 7 bases at J, with 10 bases in the middle. The CDR3 covers 13 residues. The CDR3 spells CASRRGENSPLHF. The CDR3 DNA sequence: TGCGCCAGCAGGCGGGGGGAAAATTCACCCCTCCACTTT.

The J gene is TRBJ2-3, the V gene TRBV4-2, with TRBD2 matching over 16 bases. The CDR3 is made up of 18 amino acids. J gave up 3 bases and V 1 base, and 4 bases lay outside the gene matches. CDR1 and CDR2 (germline): LGHNA, YNFKEQ. The CDR3 spells CASSQAWGLAGGTDTQYF. Written as DNA, the CDR3 is TGTGCCAGCAGCCAAGCTTGGGGACTAGCGGGGGGGACAGATACGCAGTATTTT.

This chain links TRBV5-1 with TRBJ1-5, with D perhaps matching TRBD1 (6 bases). Between the trimmed V and J ends, which lost 2 bases and 7 bases, there was a span of 13 bases. CDR1 and CDR2 (germline): SGHRS, YFSETQ. This CDR3 spans 14 amino acids. This chain's CDR3 is CASSFGQGNQPQHF. CDR3 nucleotides: TGCGCCAGCAGCTTTGGTCAGGGGAACCAGCCCCAGCATTTT.

This clone was counted once. This rearrangement joins TRBV5-1 to TRBJ1-4; D possibly corresponds to TRBD1 (5 bases). Germline V gives CDR1 SGHRS, CDR2 YFSETQ. The CDR3 consists of 15 residues. V gave up 7 bases and J gave up 0 bases, with 13 bases separating them. The CDR3 is CASSGPGATNEKLFF. The CDR3 nucleotides read TGCGCCAGCTCCGGGCCGGGGGCAACTAATGAAAAACTGTTTTTT.

This sequence joins TRBV6-5 and TRBJ2-3; 11 bases are shared with TRBD2. Germline CDR1 and CDR2: MNHEY and SVGAGI. The CDR3 consists of 15 residues. Germline trimming cut 6 bases from V and 4 bases from J; bases unmatched to any gene: 6. The CDR3 protein is CASRASGGRPDTQYF. The CDR3 DNA follows: TGTGCCAGCAGAGCTAGCGGGGGGCGACCAGATACGCAGTATTTT.

The rearrangement uses TRBV7-6 and TRBJ1-1, with 8 bases fitting TRBD1. CDR1 is SGHVS and CDR2 is FNYEAQ in the germline V gene. CDR3 length: 16 amino acids. The J segment lost 0 bases and the V segment lost 1 base, leaving 4 bases of the junction unmatched. The CDR3 DNA reads as TGTGCCAGCAGCTTAGGGACAGGGAGTCTGAACACTGAAGCTTTCTTT. It encodes CASSLGTGSLNTEAFF. The variable domain in full, with the rest retrieved from reference TRBV7-6 and TRBJ1-1, is GAGVSQSPRYKVTKRGQDVALRCDPISGHVSLYWYRQALGQGPEFLTYFNYEAQQDKSGLPNDRFSAERPEGSISTLTIQRTEQRDSAMYRCASSLGTGSLNTEAFFGQGTRLTVV.

A remark on this clone: At the DNA level, this CDR3 is encoded by other sequences in the same sample as well. The V call is TRBV11-3, the J call TRBJ1-2; 8 nucleotides align to TRBD1. V trimming: 5 bases; J trimming: 2 bases; junction bases outside the gene matches: 1. There are 13 residues in the CDR3. Germline lookup yields CDR1 SGHNT and CDR2 YENEEA. CDR3 sequence (DNA): TGTGCCAGCAGCAGGACAGGGAACTATGGCTACACCTTC. Translated: CASSRTGNYGYTF.

The chain is built from TRBV18 and TRBJ2-1, with 11 nucleotides matching TRBD2. V shed 4 bases, J shed 5 bases, and the junction held 7 bases outside the gene matches. CDR1 is KGHSH, CDR2 LQKENI, per germline. The CDR3 totals 16 residues. DNA for the CDR3: TGTGCCAGCTCACGAATGACTAGCGGGATTAACAATGAGCAGTTCTTC. Protein: CASSRMTSGINNEQFF.

V usage is TRBV6-5 and J usage is TRBJ2-1, with TRBD2 as a possible D gene (5 bases). The CDR3 sequence is 13 residues long. V was cut by 8 bases and J by 10 bases, with 18 bases left in between. Germline V gene sequence: CDR1 MNHEY, CDR2 SVGAGI. The CDR3: CASSGSGLGEQFF. The CDR3 nucleotides are TGTGCCAGCTCGGGGTCTGGTCTTGGGGAGCAGTTCTTC.

This clone was seen once. The chain has TRBV7-6 and TRBJ2-2; the match to TRBD1 covers 10 bases. The CDR3 has 15 amino acids. With 6 bases clipped from V and 5 bases from J, the junction kept 6 bases outside the gene matches. The germline V gene has CDR1 SGHVS and CDR2 FNYEAQ. The CDR3, as DNA: TGTGCCAGCAGTTCACGACAGGGGGCGACCGGGGAGCTGTTTTTT. Its translation: CASSSRQGATGELFF.

The chain couples TRBV3-1 (or the pseudogene TRBV3-2) to TRBJ2-7; 7 nucleotides line up with TRBD1. Germline CDR1 LGHDT, CDR2 YNNKEL (reference sequence). The CDR3 spans 14 residues. V gave up 5 bases and J gave up 7 bases; unmatched junction bases: 11. CDR3 residues: CASSFNRGVGEQYF. In DNA form, the CDR3 reads TGTGCCAGCAGCTTTAACAGGGGAGTGGGGGAGCAGTACTTC.

The CDR3 region is CASSYATGFSSPLHF. The CDR3 nucleotides are TGTGCCAGCAGTTACGCTACAGGGTTTAGTTCACCCCTCCACTTT. This chain links TRBV6-5 with TRBJ1-6, with a possible D match to TRBD1 (6 bases). There are 15 residues in the CDR3. Germline-derived CDR1 and CDR2 are MNHEY and SVGAGI. The V end lost 2 bases, the J end lost 9 bases, and 14 bases lay between the germline ends.

The rearrangement uses TRBV18 and TRBJ2-2; TRBD1 aligns across 8 bases. Germline CDR1 reads KGHSH; CDR2 reads LQKENI. This CDR3 has 14 amino acids. V was clipped by 5 bases and J by 9 bases; unmatched bases: 8. The CDR3 DNA sequence: TGTGCCAGCTCAGCAACCCAGGGGGCCCGGGAGCTGTTTTTT. It yields the protein CASSATQGARELFF.

The chain joins TRBV20-1 to TRBJ1-5; TRBD1 matches 9 bases. The CDR3 runs 16 residues. V lost 3 bases to trimming and J lost 2 bases; unmatched junction nucleotides: 8. Per germline, CDR1 DFQATT and CDR2 SNEGSKA (reference sequence). The CDR3 reads CSASEGGTGRNQPQHF. In DNA form, the CDR3 reads TGCAGTGCTAGTGAGGGGGGGACAGGGCGCAATCAGCCCCAGCATTTT.

The CDR3 DNA reads TGTGCCAGCAGCCCTATTCGCTGGACAGGGTGGGGGGGCACTGAAGCTTTCTTT. It specifies CASSPIRWTGWGGTEAFF. The chain carries TRBV27 and TRBJ1-1, with 8 bases that match TRBD1. The CDR3 spans 18 residues. Germline CDR1 reads MNHEY; CDR2 reads SMNVEV (reference sequence). The V segment lost 6 bases and the J segment 4 bases; nucleotides outside the gene matches: 19.

This sequence joins TRBV7-2 and TRBJ2-2; TRBD1 matches 8 bases. The CDR3 totals 14 residues. From germline, CDR1 is SGHTA and CDR2 FQGNSA. V lost 1 base, J lost 7 bases, and 2 bases stayed unmatched. In nucleotides, the CDR3 is TGTGCCAGCAGCTTAGTTGGACAGGGCGGGGAGCTGTTTTTT. The encoded protein is CASSLVGQGGELFF.

This chain links TRBV11-2 with TRBJ2-5, with 8 bases lining up with TRBD1. The CDR3 consists of 15 residues. V lost 4 bases, J lost 4 bases, and 8 bases stayed unmatched. The germline gives CDR1 SGHAT, CDR2 FQNNGV. The CDR3 DNA reads TGTGCCAGCAGCTCACCTTCAGGGGGCGTAGAGACCCAGTACTTC. The encoded protein is CASSSPSGGVETQYF.

This sequence joins TRBV2 and TRBJ2-4; D is perhaps TRBD2 (6 bases). V lost 4 bases and J lost 6, with 16 bases in between. Germline V CDR1 and CDR2: SNHLY, FYNNEI. The CDR3 is 15 residues long. The CDR3 region is CASSVELAGRNIQYF. The CDR3 DNA reads as TGTGCCAGCAGTGTGGAACTCGCGGGGCGAAACATTCAGTACTTC. Complete variable domain (other parts from reference TRBV2 and TRBJ2-4): EPEVTQTPSHQVTQMGQEVILRCVPISNHLYFYWYRQILGQKVEFLVSFYNNEISEKSEIFDDQFSVERPDGSNFTLKIRSTKLEDSAMYFCASSVELAGRNIQYFGAGTRLSVL.

The rearrangement uses TRBV4-1 and TRBJ2-3; a weak D match, TRBD1 (5 bases). Germline values: CDR1 MGHRA, CDR2 YSYEKL. V dropped 1 base and J dropped 0 bases, with 8 bases sitting between them. This CDR3 has 15 amino acids. The CDR3, as DNA: TGCGCCAGCAGCCAAGGGGGCTCTAGCACAGATACGCAGTATTTT. Its translation: CASSQGGSSTDTQYF.

The J gene is TRBJ1-1, the V gene TRBV10-3; TRBD1 might be the D (5 bases). CDR1 and CDR2 from the germline V gene are ENHRY and SYGVKD. The CDR3 spans 12 residues. V lost 8 bases and J 6 bases, leaving 13 bases between the germline ends. DNA for the CDR3: TGTGCCATCGCCCGTGGACAATCTGAAGCTTTCTTT. As protein: CAIARGQSEAFF.

The chain is built from TRBV2 and TRBJ1-5; 9 bases match TRBD1. CDR3 size: 15 residues. Germline V gene lookup returns CDR1 SNHLY and CDR2 FYNNEI. The J segment lost 2 bases and the V segment lost 7 bases, leaving 6 bases of the junction unmatched. The CDR3 region is CASTGQGWGNQPQHF. DNA of the CDR3: TGTGCCAGCACCGGACAGGGGTGGGGCAATCAGCCCCAGCATTTT.

The rearrangement joins TRBV11-3 to TRBJ2-1; 12 bases agree with TRBD2. The V gene's germline CDR1 is SGHNT and CDR2 YENEEA. Trimming removed 8 bases from V and 8 bases from J; junction bases left unmatched: 10. This CDR3 contains 15 residues. CDR3 sequence (DNA): TGTGCCAGCGCTAGCGGGGGGGCGGGGCCCCATGAGCAGTTCTTC. Its protein is CASASGGAGPHEQFF.

This sequence joins TRBV5-4 and TRBJ2-7; TRBD2 aligns across 9 bases. V lost 2 bases to trimming and J lost 2 bases; unmatched junction nucleotides: 11. The CDR3 loop spans 17 amino acids. Germline V gene lookup returns CDR1 SGHNT and CDR2 YYREEE (reference sequence). CDR3 nucleotide sequence: TGTGCCAGCAGCTTTCGAGCGGGGGGCCCCTTAGCCTACGAGCAGTACTTC. The encoded protein is CASSFRAGGPLAYEQYF.

The chain joins TRBV24-1 to TRBJ1-2, with 8 bases that match TRBD1. With V trimmed by 3 bases and J by 7 bases, 6 bases remained unmatched. Per the germline V gene, CDR1 is KGHDR and CDR2 is SFDVKD. The CDR3 extends over 14 amino acids. The CDR3 spells CATSDTGTGAGYTF. The CDR3 DNA sequence: TGTGCCACCAGTGATACCGGGACAGGTGCTGGCTACACCTTC.

This clone appeared a single time. The chain links TRBV18 to TRBJ1-1; TRBD1 matches at 7 bases. After removal of 2 bases from V and 1 base from J, the junction contained 4 bases not matched to a gene. This CDR3 is 15 amino acids long. Germline CDR1 reads KGHSH; CDR2 reads LQKENI. CDR3 amino acids: CASSPRRGQNTEAFF. The CDR3 coding sequence is TGTGCCAGCTCACCAAGGAGGGGGCAGAACACTGAAGCTTTCTTT.

In this sample, this clone turned up a few times. The chain has TRBV7-9 and TRBJ2-2; D remains ambiguous. There are 14 residues in the CDR3. Germline CDR1 is SEHNR and CDR2 is FQNEAQ (reference sequence). Trimming stripped 1 base from V and 6 bases from J, with 9 bases between. CDR3: CASSLVQSPGELFF. In DNA, the CDR3 is TGTGCCAGCAGCTTAGTTCAGTCGCCCGGGGAGCTGTTTTTT.

The chain employs TRBV10-2 and TRBJ2-2, with TRBD2 matching over 8 bases. Losses at the gene ends were 6 bases for V and 3 bases for J; bases not matched to a gene: 0. This CDR3 comprises 13 residues. Germline V gene data show CDR1 as WSHSY and CDR2 as SAAADI. This CDR3 reads CASRTSDTGELFF. The CDR3 coding sequence is TGCGCCAGCAGGACTAGCGACACCGGGGAGCTGTTTTTT.

This sequence joins TRBV19 and TRBJ1-1; unclear D gene. V gave up 10 bases and J gave up 0 bases, with 12 bases separating them. CDR1 and CDR2 (germline): LNHDA, SQIVND (reference sequence). CDR3 length equals 13 residues. Written as DNA, the CDR3 is TGTGCCACCCGGGGAGGGTTGAACACTGAAGCTTTCTTT. It is translated as CATRGGLNTEAFF.

The chain couples TRBV4-2 to TRBJ1-4, with 8 bases identical to TRBD1. CDR3 length equals 15 residues. The trim removed 0 bases at V and 5 bases at J, leaving 2 bases unmatched. Germline V lookup: CDR1 LGHNA, CDR2 YNFKEQ. The chain's CDR3 is CASSQEGTGNEKLFF. CDR3 coding DNA: TGTGCCAGCAGCCAAGAGGGGACAGGAAATGAAAAACTGTTTTTT.